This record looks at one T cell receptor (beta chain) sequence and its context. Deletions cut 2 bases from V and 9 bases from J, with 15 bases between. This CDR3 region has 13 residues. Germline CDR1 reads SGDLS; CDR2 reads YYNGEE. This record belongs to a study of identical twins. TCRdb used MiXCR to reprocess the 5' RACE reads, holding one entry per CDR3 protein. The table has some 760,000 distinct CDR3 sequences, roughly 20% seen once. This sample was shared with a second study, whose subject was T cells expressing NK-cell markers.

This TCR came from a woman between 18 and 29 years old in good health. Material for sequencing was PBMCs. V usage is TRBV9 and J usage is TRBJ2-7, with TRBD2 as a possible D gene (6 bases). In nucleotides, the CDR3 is TGTGCCAGCAGCGTGGCGGGGTCGGGGGTGCAGTACTTC. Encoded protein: CASSVAGSGVQYF.